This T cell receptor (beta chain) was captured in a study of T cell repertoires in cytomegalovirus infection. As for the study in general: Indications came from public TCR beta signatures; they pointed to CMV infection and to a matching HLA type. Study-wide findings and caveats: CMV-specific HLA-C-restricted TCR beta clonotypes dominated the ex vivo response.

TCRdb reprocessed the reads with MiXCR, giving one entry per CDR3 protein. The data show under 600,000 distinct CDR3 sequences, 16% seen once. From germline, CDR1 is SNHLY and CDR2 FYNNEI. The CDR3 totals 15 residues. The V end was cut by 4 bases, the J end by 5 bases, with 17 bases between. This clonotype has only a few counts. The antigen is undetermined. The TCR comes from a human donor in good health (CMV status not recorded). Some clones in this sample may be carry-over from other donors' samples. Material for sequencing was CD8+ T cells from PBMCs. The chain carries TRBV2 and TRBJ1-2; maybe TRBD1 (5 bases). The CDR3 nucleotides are TGTGCCAGCAGTGTTGCTCAGGGCAAAGGGTATGGCTACACCTTC. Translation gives CASSVAQGKGYGYTF.